The subject of this entry is one TCR beta chain. The sample originates from a study of T cells after somatic rescue of genetic block. The germline V gene has CDR1 ENHRY and CDR2 SYGVKD. The V and J ends lost 4 bases and 1 base respectively, with 15 bases between them. The CDR3 spans 16 residues. The assay was immunoSEQ multiplex PCR, and TCRdb's table has in-frame clones only and misses some. The sample has 100,000 to 120,000 clones, around 90% seen once; the top ten hold around 1.5%. The sequence derives from a woman under 30. Material for sequencing was peripheral blood mononuclear cells (PBMCs). V is TRBV10-3 and J is TRBJ2-3; TRBD1 or TRBD2 may be the D gene (5 bases each). The CDR3 spells CAISGGGRTGTDTQYF. The CDR3 DNA follows: TGTGCCATCAGTGGTGGGGGTAGGACCGGCACAGATACGCAGTATTTT.